What follows are 21 T cell receptor beta chains derived from one specimen sequenced in a study of monozygotic twins with inflammatory bowel disease. TCRdb reprocessed the 5' RACE reads and reports one entry per CDR3 protein, with no DNA. The clone table shows more than 110,000 distinct CDR3 sequences, with the ten largest holding 0.95% to 1.5%. The specimen was blood. The receptors here all came from a human donor with ulcerative colitis or Crohn's disease, or a healthy co-twin of an affected twin (not recorded which).

The V and J genes are TRBV28 and TRBJ2-7; with no DNA, the TCRdb D assignment of TRBD2 cannot be verified. Per the germline V gene, CDR1 is MDHEN and CDR2 is SYDVKM. The length of the CDR3 is 16 residues. CDR3 amino acids: CASSLYVAPGTYEQYF.

This chain links TRBV4-1 with TRBJ2-3; with no DNA, the TCRdb D assignment of TRBD2 cannot be verified. The CDR3 totals 18 residues. The germline CDR1 and CDR2 sequences are MGHRA and YSYEKL. Here the CDR3 reads CASSPLPSAITARDTQYF.

The gene calls are TRBV28 and TRBJ2-5. CDR3 length: 13 residues. The germline V gene has CDR1 MDHEN and CDR2 SYDVKM. The CDR3 loop reads CASSLARQETQYF. The full variable domain, in which reference TRBV28 and TRBJ2-5 provide the parts outside the CDR3, is DVKVTQSSRYLVKRTGEKVFLECVQDMDHENMFWYRQDPGLGLRLIYFSYDVKMKEKGDIPEGYSVSREKKERFSLILESASTNQTSMYLCASSLARQETQYFGPGTRLLVL.

This chain joins TRBV28 and TRBJ2-3; TCRdb reports TRBD1, a call that lacks DNA to check it against. CDR1 and CDR2 (germline): MDHEN, SYDVKM. The CDR3 runs 15 residues. CDR3 loop: CASSPSTGPADTQYF.

The chain joins TRBV19 to TRBJ1-5; TCRdb designates TRBD1, a call that cannot be tested without DNA. This CDR3 region has 17 residues. CDR1 is LNHDA and CDR2 is SQIVND in the germline V gene (reference sequence). The CDR3 loop reads CASSRGRTAMGNQPQHF.

This chain connects TRBV5-1 to TRBJ2-7. CDR3 size: 16 residues. Germline V gives CDR1 SGHRS, CDR2 YFSETQ. This CDR3 is CASSLAEGTSSYEQYF.

The chain links TRBV4-3 to TRBJ2-3; TCRdb reports TRBD1, a call that lacks DNA to check it against. CDR3 size: 16 residues. Germline-derived CDR1 and CDR2 are LGHNA and YSLEER. The CDR3 spells CASSQEGGTRTDTQYF.

The chain has TRBV12-3 or TRBV12-4 and TRBJ1-5. The CDR3 runs to 14 residues. CDR3 residues: CASSLSSSNQPQHF.

This chain links TRBV13 with TRBJ2-1; TCRdb selects TRBD1, and the lack of DNA leaves this call unchecked. CDR1 is PRHDT and CDR2 is FYEKMQ in the germline V gene (reference sequence). CDR3 length equals 16 residues. The CDR3: CASSFTGGGSYNEQFF.

The chain joins TRBV23-1 to TRBJ2-1; TCRdb indicates TRBD1, and absent DNA this call remains unverified. TRBV23-1 is classed as an ORF, of uncertain function. The CDR3 runs to 11 residues. The CDR3 spells CASRTGNEQFF.

This chain uses TRBV7-3 with TRBJ2-1. The CDR3 covers 15 residues. Germline assignment: CDR1 SGHTA and CDR2 FQGTGA. The CDR3: CASSPLGSSYNEQFF.

V usage is TRBV6-1 and J usage is TRBJ2-3; there is no DNA to check the TCRdb D call of TRBD2. Germline lookup yields CDR1 MNHNS and CDR2 SASEGT. The CDR3 is 15 amino acids. The CDR3 is CASSVGPVGADTQYF.

The chain couples TRBV7-3 to TRBJ2-3; TCRdb lists TRBD2, though no DNA is available to test this call. This CDR3 is 14 amino acids long. The germline V gene encodes CDR1 SGHTA and CDR2 FQGTGA. CDR3 sequence reads: CASSLIGSDDTQYF.

The chain combines TRBV2 with TRBJ2-3; as DNA is missing, the TRBD2 call by TCRdb cannot be tested. This CDR3 is 14 amino acids long. Germline V CDR1 and CDR2: SNHLY, FYNNEI. This CDR3 reads CASSERTSADTQYF.

The CDR3 sequence is CASSPGNSEKLFF. The gene calls are TRBV7-6 and TRBJ1-4; TCRdb reports TRBD1, a call that lacks DNA to check it against. CDR3 length: 13 amino acids. The V gene's germline CDR1 is SGHVS and CDR2 FNYEAQ.

The J gene is TRBJ2-1, the V gene TRBV9. This CDR3 has 13 amino acids. Germline CDR1 reads SGDLS; CDR2 reads YYNGEE. The CDR3 protein is CASSVAGRDEQFF.

The V and J genes are TRBV15 and TRBJ1-5; TCRdb proposes TRBD1, but this gene call is untestable without DNA. Germline V CDR1 and CDR2: LNHNV, YYDKDF (reference sequence). The CDR3 has 17 residues. The CDR3 protein is CATRNESAGVSNQPQHF.

The chain joins TRBV7-9 to TRBJ2-3; TCRdb gives TRBD2 as the D gene, but with no DNA this cannot be confirmed. The germline CDR1 and CDR2 sequences are SEHNR and FQNEAQ (reference sequence). The CDR3 has 16 amino acids. The CDR3 is CASSFRLAGATDTQYF.

V gene TRBV4-2 combines with J gene TRBJ1-6; there is no DNA to check the TCRdb D call of TRBD1. This CDR3 comprises 15 residues. From germline, CDR1 is LGHNA and CDR2 YNFKEQ. The CDR3: CASSQRVGKGSPLHF.

The chain has TRBV5-6 and TRBJ2-7. Germline CDR1 reads SGHDT; CDR2 reads YYEEEE. This CDR3 region has 15 residues. The chain's CDR3 is CASSQPDRASYEQYF.

The CDR3 region is CASRSLGADTQYF. The chain couples TRBV4-1 to TRBJ2-3. Germline loops: CDR1 MGHRA, CDR2 YSYEKL. CDR3 length: 13 amino acids.